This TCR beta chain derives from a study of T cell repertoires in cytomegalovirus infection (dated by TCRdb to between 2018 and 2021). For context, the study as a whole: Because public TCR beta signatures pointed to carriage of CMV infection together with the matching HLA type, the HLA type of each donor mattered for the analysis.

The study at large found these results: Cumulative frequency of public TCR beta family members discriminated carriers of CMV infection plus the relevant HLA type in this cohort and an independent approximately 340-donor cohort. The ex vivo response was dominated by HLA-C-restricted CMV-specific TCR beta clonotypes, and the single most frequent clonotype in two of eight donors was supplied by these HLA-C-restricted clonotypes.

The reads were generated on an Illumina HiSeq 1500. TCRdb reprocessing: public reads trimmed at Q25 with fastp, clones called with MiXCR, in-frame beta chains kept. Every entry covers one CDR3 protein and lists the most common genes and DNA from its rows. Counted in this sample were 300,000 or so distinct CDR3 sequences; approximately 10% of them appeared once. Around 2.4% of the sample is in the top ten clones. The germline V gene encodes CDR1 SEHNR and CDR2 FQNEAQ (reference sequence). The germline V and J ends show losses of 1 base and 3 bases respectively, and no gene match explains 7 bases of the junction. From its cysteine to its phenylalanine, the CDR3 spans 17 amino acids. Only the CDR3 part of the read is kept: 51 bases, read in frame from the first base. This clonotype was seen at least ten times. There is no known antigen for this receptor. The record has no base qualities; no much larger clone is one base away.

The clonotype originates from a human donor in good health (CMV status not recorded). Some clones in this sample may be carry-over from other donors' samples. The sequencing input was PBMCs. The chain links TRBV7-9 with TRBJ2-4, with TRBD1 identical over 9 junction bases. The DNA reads TGTGCCAGCAGCTTAGGGGACAGGGTCGAGGACAAAAACATTCAGTACTTC. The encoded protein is CASSLGDRVEDKNIQYF.